These 5 T cell receptor beta chains came from one sample sequenced in a study of shared clonotypes between healthy human individuals. The assay was immunoSEQ multiplex PCR, and TCRdb's table has in-frame clones only and misses some. The data show about 690,000 clones, about 90% seen once. The sequenced sample consisted of memory CD8+ T cells from PBMCs. The subset here: CD45RO+ cells pooled with CCR7-negative TemRA cells. These receptors all stem from a man younger than 35 in good health. Some clones in this sample may be carry-over from other donors' samples.

The chain recombines TRBV9 with TRBJ2-7; the D is unclear. Germline-derived CDR1 and CDR2 are SGDLS and YYNGEE. The germline V and J ends were trimmed by 0 bases and 3 bases, with 13 bases remaining between them. This CDR3 has 15 residues. The CDR3 is CASSVGPTVGYEQYF. CDR3 nucleotide sequence: TGTGCCAGCAGCGTAGGACCAACCGTCGGCTACGAGCAGTACTTC.

The gene calls are TRBV27 and TRBJ2-3, with TRBD2 identical over 8 bases. Trimming took 1 base from V and 4 from J; bases not matched to a gene: 7. Germline assignment: CDR1 MNHEY and CDR2 SMNVEV (reference sequence). This CDR3 is built from 16 residues. The CDR3 DNA reads as TGTGCCAGCAGTTTATTGGGACTAGAGGGCGCAGATACGCAGTATTTT. Translating gives CASSLLGLEGADTQYF.

The J gene is TRBJ1-1, the V gene TRBV10-3, with D possibly matching TRBD1 (6 bases). This CDR3 contains 16 residues. V was cut by 0 bases and J by 0 bases, with 11 bases left in between. Germline V gives CDR1 ENHRY, CDR2 SYGVKD. Written as DNA, the CDR3 is TGTGCCATCAGTGAGTCCCGGGACAACATGAACACTGAAGCTTTCTTT. This translates into CAISESRDNMNTEAFF.

The chain couples TRBV27 to TRBJ2-1; TRBD2 matches 9 bases. The CDR3 spans 15 residues. V shed 1 base, J shed 3 bases, and the junction held 1 base outside the gene matches. Germline V gene lookup returns CDR1 MNHEY and CDR2 SMNVEV (reference sequence). The CDR3 DNA is TGTGCCAGCAGTTTATTAGCGGGAGTCTACAATGAGCAGTTCTTC. Translating it yields CASSLLAGVYNEQFF.

The genes are TRBV9 and TRBJ1-2; weak D call: TRBD1 (6 bases). This CDR3 contains 12 residues. Germline loops: CDR1 SGDLS, CDR2 YYNGEE. The ends were cut back, 6 bases at V and 8 bases at J, with 14 bases in the middle. CDR3 DNA: TGTGCCAGCACAAAAGGGGGAGTGGGCTACACCTTC. Translating it yields CASTKGGVGYTF.